This is a list of T cell receptor beta chains from one sample in a study of blood T cell repertoires in COVID-19. Only in-frame clones appear in the TCRdb table, and some are missing; sequencing was by immunoSEQ multiplex PCR. The repertoire has 390,000 or so clones, around 91% of them found once; the top ten carry less than 1.2%. Sequencing was done on a sample of PBMCs or T cells enriched from blood (not recorded which). Receptors were obtained from a man younger than 35 who had recovered from COVID-19. CDR3s include the opening cysteine and the closing phenylalanine or tryptophan. Each record gives: J gene, D gene, clone size, V gene, CDR3 length, CDR3 protein, CDR3 DNA. A D gene is named only where the DNA matches it firmly. Clone sizes are given selectively: once, few, many, or a class where the clone is expanded.

J gene: TRBJ1-2
D gene: .
clone size: .
V gene: TRBV5-5
CDR3 length: 14
CDR3 protein: CASSLQRANYGYTF
CDR3 DNA: TGTGCCAGCTCCCTGCAACGAGCGAACTATGGCTACACCTTC

J gene: TRBJ2-5
D gene: TRBD1
clone size: .
V gene: TRBV28
CDR3 length: 16
CDR3 protein: CASSPPRQGWKETQYF
CDR3 DNA: TGTGCCAGCAGTCCACCAAGACAGGGCTGGAAAGAGACCCAGTACTTC

J gene: TRBJ2-2
D gene: .
clone size: .
V gene: TRBV19
CDR3 length: 14
CDR3 protein: CASSIAVNTGELFF
CDR3 DNA: TGTGCCAGTAGTATAGCCGTAAACACCGGGGAGCTGTTTTTT

J gene: TRBJ1-5
D gene: .
clone size: .
V gene: TRBV27
CDR3 length: 14
CDR3 protein: CASSPLDSNQPQHF
CDR3 DNA: TGTGCCAGCAGCCCCCTAGATAGCAATCAGCCCCAGCATTTT

J gene: TRBJ1-2
D gene: TRBD1
clone size: .
V gene: TRBV23-1
CDR3 length: 18
CDR3 protein: CASSHPRQGAGSGLGYTF
CDR3 DNA: TGCGCCAGCAGTCACCCTAGACAGGGGGCCGGCTCGGGCCTTGGCTACACCTTC

J gene: TRBJ1-2
D gene: .
clone size: .
V gene: TRBV6-5
CDR3 length: 11
CDR3 protein: CASSYQGAYTF
CDR3 DNA: TGTGCCAGCAGTTATCAGGGTGCCTACACCTTC

J gene: TRBJ2-1
D gene: TRBD1
clone size: .
V gene: TRBV3-1/TRBV3-2
CDR3 length: 16
CDR3 protein: CASRPYGAQGAGEQFF
CDR3 DNA: TGTGCCAGCAGACCCTACGGGGCTCAGGGGGCGGGCGAGCAGTTCTTC

J gene: TRBJ1-1
D gene: .
clone size: .
V gene: TRBV7-9
CDR3 length: 14
CDR3 protein: CASSLEGQDTEAFF
CDR3 DNA: TGTGCCAGCAGCTTAGAGGGGCAGGACACTGAAGCTTTCTTT

J gene: TRBJ1-3
D gene: .
clone size: .
V gene: TRBV21-1
CDR3 length: 14
CDR3 protein: CASTIVGTKNTIYF
CDR3 DNA: TGTGCCAGCACCATAGTAGGGACAAAAAACACCATATATTTT

J gene: TRBJ1-2
D gene: .
clone size: .
V gene: TRBV9
CDR3 length: 16
CDR3 protein: CASSAHGLGVTGGYTF
CDR3 DNA: TGTGCCAGCAGCGCTCACGGACTTGGTGTAACTGGTGGCTACACCTTC

J gene: TRBJ2-2
D gene: .
clone size: .
V gene: TRBV19
CDR3 length: 15
CDR3 protein: CASSISGGNTGELFF
CDR3 DNA: TGTGCCAGTAGTATTTCTGGCGGTAACACCGGGGAGCTGTTTTTT

J gene: TRBJ2-2
D gene: .
clone size: .
V gene: TRBV27
CDR3 length: 13
CDR3 protein: CASIERNTGELFF
CDR3 DNA: TGTGCCAGCATCGAGCGGAACACCGGGGAGCTGTTTTTT

J gene: TRBJ2-7
D gene: TRBD1
clone size: .
V gene: TRBV23-1
CDR3 length: 19
CDR3 protein: CASSLQGQGPTNTPYEQYF
CDR3 DNA: TGCGCCAGCAGTCTTCAGGGACAGGGCCCGACTAATACACCCTACGAGCAGTACTTC

J gene: TRBJ2-2
D gene: TRBD1
clone size: .
V gene: TRBV5-6
CDR3 length: 16
CDR3 protein: CASSRGTGVNTGELFF
CDR3 DNA: TGTGCCAGCAGCCGCGGGACAGGGGTAAACACCGGGGAGCTGTTTTTT

J gene: TRBJ1-5
D gene: .
clone size: .
V gene: TRBV18
CDR3 length: 14
CDR3 protein: CASSPEDSNQPQHF
CDR3 DNA: TGTGCCAGCTCACCAGAGGATAGCAATCAGCCCCAGCATTTT

J gene: TRBJ1-3
D gene: .
clone size: .
V gene: TRBV12-5
CDR3 length: 13
CDR3 protein: CASGSTTGNTIYF
CDR3 DNA: TGTGCTAGTGGTTCTACGACTGGAAACACCATATATTTT

J gene: TRBJ1-6
D gene: TRBD1
clone size: once
V gene: TRBV28
CDR3 length: 19
CDR3 protein: CASSFGQGGPSSYNSPLHF
CDR3 DNA: TGTGCCAGCAGTTTTGGACAGGGGGGGCCGTCCTCCTATAATTCACCCCTCCACTTT

J gene: TRBJ2-7
D gene: .
clone size: .
V gene: TRBV28
CDR3 length: 14
CDR3 protein: CASSPRGTSYEQYF
CDR3 DNA: TGTGCCAGCAGTCCCCGGGGGACCTCCTACGAGCAGTACTTC

J gene: TRBJ1-5
D gene: TRBD1
clone size: .
V gene: TRBV2
CDR3 length: 17
CDR3 protein: CASKYDTGGYSNQPQHF
CDR3 DNA: TGTGCCAGCAAGTACGACACAGGGGGCTATAGCAATCAGCCCCAGCATTTT

J gene: TRBJ2-2
D gene: .
clone size: few
V gene: TRBV12-3/TRBV12-4
CDR3 length: 12
CDR3 protein: CASSLSAGELFF
CDR3 DNA: TGTGCCAGCAGTTTATCCGCGGGGGAGCTGTTTTTT

J gene: TRBJ1-5
D gene: .
clone size: once
V gene: TRBV18
CDR3 length: 15
CDR3 protein: CASSLAGQGNQPQHF
CDR3 DNA: TGTGCCAGCTCACTAGCCGGGCAGGGTAATCAGCCCCAGCATTTT

J gene: TRBJ1-6
D gene: TRBD1
clone size: .
V gene: TRBV2
CDR3 length: 13
CDR3 protein: CASRGTGNSPLHF
CDR3 DNA: TGTGCCAGCCGGGGGACAGGGAATTCACCCCTCCACTTT

J gene: TRBJ2-1
D gene: .
clone size: .
V gene: TRBV6-5
CDR3 length: 15
CDR3 protein: CASSPDREIDNEQFF
CDR3 DNA: TGTGCCAGCAGCCCCGACCGGGAGATCGACAATGAGCAGTTCTTC

J gene: TRBJ1-6
D gene: .
clone size: .
V gene: TRBV30
CDR3 length: 14
CDR3 protein: CAWSPPGDLSPLHF
CDR3 DNA: TGTGCCTGGAGCCCACCCGGGGATCTTTCACCCCTCCACTTT

J gene: TRBJ2-7
D gene: .
clone size: .
V gene: TRBV30
CDR3 length: 14
CDR3 protein: CAWSSLGGPYEQYF
CDR3 DNA: TGTGCCTGGAGTTCCTTGGGGGGACCCTACGAGCAGTACTTC

J gene: TRBJ2-2
D gene: TRBD1
clone size: once
V gene: TRBV7-2
CDR3 length: 15
CDR3 protein: CASSIQGAATGELFF
CDR3 DNA: TGTGCCAGCAGCATACAGGGGGCTGCCACCGGGGAGCTGTTTTTT

J gene: TRBJ1-1
D gene: .
clone size: .
V gene: TRBV6-5
CDR3 length: 14
CDR3 protein: CASRTQGLGTEAFF
CDR3 DNA: TGTGCCAGCAGAACCCAGGGGCTTGGCACTGAAGCTTTCTTT